This passage covers 29 T cell receptor beta chains from one sample sequenced in a study of T-cell reconstitution after alpha-beta-depleted transplantation in children. Researchers prepared the TCRbeta library using unique molecular identifiers, the study reports. TCRdb re-analysed the PCR reads in MiXCR, keeping a single row per CDR3 protein. The sample shows approximately 130,000 distinct CDR3 sequences, roughly 10% of them seen only once. Sequencing was performed on PBMCs, mostly from graft donor cells, taken 180 days after TCRalphabeta/CD19-depleted stem cell transplant. All receptors come from a girl less than two years old who had a stem cell transplant for combined immunodeficiency, so the T cells may come from the graft donor.

The V gene is TRBV13, the J gene TRBJ2-7, with a weak D call TRBD2 (6 bases). V lost 1 base and J lost 5, with 18 bases in between. The CDR3 covers 16 residues. Germline V gives CDR1 PRHDT, CDR2 FYEKMQ (reference sequence). CDR3 residues: CASSLAWRAGKNEQYF. CDR3 DNA: TGTGCCAGCAGCTTAGCATGGCGGGCGGGAAAAAACGAGCAGTACTTC.

This clonotype was found a few times. The chain is built from TRBV10-3 and TRBJ2-3; maybe TRBD2 (6 bases). Trimming stripped 4 bases from V and 2 bases from J, with 10 bases between. This CDR3 has 14 amino acids. The germline V gene has CDR1 ENHRY and CDR2 SYGVKD. The CDR3 DNA reads TGTGCCATCAGTGTAGCGGCCCCCACAGATACGCAGTATTTT. Its translation is CAISVAAPTDTQYF.

The rearrangement links TRBV6-5 to TRBJ1-1, with a weak D call TRBD1 (5 bases). The V gene lost 6 bases and the J gene lost 6 bases, with 14 bases spanning the gap. Germline CDR1 is MNHEY and CDR2 is SVGAGI. The CDR3 runs to 13 residues. DNA for the CDR3: TGTGCCAGCAGCCTTACTCAGGGATCTGAAGCTTTCTTT. Translation gives CASSLTQGSEAFF.

The chain recombines TRBV29-1 with TRBJ2-7, with D uncertain. V shed 0 bases and J shed 8 bases, with 5 bases lying between them. From germline, CDR1 is SQVTM and CDR2 ANQGSEA. The CDR3 sequence is 10 residues long. The CDR3 loop is CSVEDRQQYF. In DNA form, the CDR3 reads TGCAGCGTTGAAGACCGCCAGCAGTACTTC.

This clonotype was counted many times. The genes are TRBV3-1 and TRBJ2-2; no clear D. CDR3 length: 12 amino acids. Trimming took 0 bases from V and 8 from J, leaving 4 bases between them. Germline V CDR1 and CDR2: LGHDT, YNNKEL (reference sequence). The CDR3 DNA reads TGTGCCAGCAGCCAAGATCTGGGGGAGCTGTTTTTT. Its protein is CASSQDLGELFF. Using reference TRBV3-1 and TRBJ2-2 for the parts outside the CDR3, the full variable domain is DTAVSQTPKYLVTQMGNDKSIKCEQNLGHDTMYWYKQDSKKFLKIMFSYNNKELIINETVPNRFSPKSPDKAHLNLHINSLELGDSAVYFCASSQDLGELFFGEGSRLTVL.

The rearrangement joins TRBV20-1 to TRBJ2-1; 9 bases agree with TRBD1. Germline trimming cut 6 bases from V and 6 bases from J; bases unmatched to any gene: 3. Germline CDR1 and CDR2: DFQATT and SNEGSKA (reference sequence). The CDR3 covers 12 residues. In DNA form, the CDR3 reads TGCAGTGCCGGGACAGGGAGCAATGAGCAGTTCTTC. The encoded protein is CSAGTGSNEQFF.

The J gene is TRBJ2-5, the V gene TRBV20-1; 10 nucleotides align to TRBD2. The CDR3 is made up of 12 amino acids. Looked up from germline, CDR1 is DFQATT and CDR2 is SNEGSKA (reference sequence). V lost 7 bases, J lost 3 bases, and 2 bases stayed unmatched. The DNA for the CDR3 is TGCAGTGGGACTAGCGGCAAAGAGACCCAGTACTTC. It is translated as CSGTSGKETQYF.

This clonotype was observed a handful of times. The gene calls are TRBV5-5 and TRBJ1-4; TRBD1 aligns across 8 bases. With V trimmed by 4 bases and J by 5 bases, 4 bases remained unmatched. The CDR3 is made up of 14 amino acids. The V gene's germline CDR1 is SGHKS and CDR2 YYEKEE (reference sequence). CDR3 protein: CASSEGQANEKLFF. CDR3 nucleotide sequence: TGTGCCAGCAGCGAGGGACAGGCGAATGAAAAACTGTTTTTT.

This clonotype was detected only a few times. The chain uses TRBV6-5 and TRBJ1-2; D possibly corresponds to TRBD1 (6 bases). Germline lookup yields CDR1 MNHEY and CDR2 SVGAGI. The CDR3 is 14 residues long. V was cut by 0 bases and J by 7 bases, with 12 bases left in between. This CDR3 is CASSYSPKGGGYTF. CDR3 sequence (DNA): TGTGCCAGCAGTTACTCACCCAAAGGGGGTGGCTACACCTTC.

This rearrangement joins TRBV20-1 to TRBJ2-3; D unclear. V lost 3 bases to trimming and J lost 2 bases, with 15 bases between them. There are 15 residues in the CDR3. Germline values: CDR1 DFQATT, CDR2 SNEGSKA (reference sequence). CDR3 bases: TGCAGTGCTAGGCCGATCGCCGGAATCACAGATACGCAGTATTTT. This sequence encodes CSARPIAGITDTQYF.

The chain employs TRBV28 and TRBJ2-7; no clear D gene. V lost 10 bases, J lost 1 base, and 20 bases lay in between. The CDR3 totals 15 residues. CDR1 and CDR2 (germline): MDHEN, SYDVKM. The CDR3 region has the DNA TGTGCCATCACAGCGTGGAGACACGATTCCTACGAGCAGTACTTC. Amino acid sequence: CAITAWRHDSYEQYF. The full variable domain, its missing parts supplied by reference TRBV28 and TRBJ2-7, is DVKVTQSSRYLVKRTGEKVFLECVQDMDHENMFWYRQDPGLGLRLIYFSYDVKMKEKGDIPEGYSVSREKKERFSLILESASTNQTSMYLCAITAWRHDSYEQYFGPGTRLTVT.

This clonotype was observed a handful of times. The chain links TRBV5-1 to TRBJ2-1, with D unclear. The V gene lost 4 bases and the J gene lost 8 bases, with 10 bases spanning the gap. Germline-derived CDR1 and CDR2 are SGHRS and YFSETQ. The CDR3 contains 12 residues. The chain's CDR3 is CASSPPSDEQFF. The DNA for the CDR3 is TGCGCCAGCAGCCCGCCCTCGGATGAGCAGTTCTTC. The variable domain in full, with the rest retrieved from reference TRBV5-1 and TRBJ2-1, is KAGVTQTPRYLIKTRGQQVTLSCSPISGHRSVSWYQQTPGQGLQFLFEYFSETQRNKGNFPGRFSGRQFSNSRSEMNVSTLELGDSALYLCASSPPSDEQFFGPGTRLTVL.

The sample holds a few counts of this clonotype. V and J are TRBV11-2 and TRBJ2-3; 7 bases align to TRBD2. The CDR3 is 16 residues long. Unmatched junction bases numbered 12, after V lost 5 bases and J lost 4 bases. In germline, CDR1 is SGHAT, CDR2 FQNNGV. As DNA, the CDR3 is TGTGCCAGCAGCACCCTGGGGGGGACTATCGCAGATACGCAGTATTTT. This sequence encodes CASSTLGGTIADTQYF.

This clonotype was detected only a few times. The chain carries TRBV5-1 and TRBJ2-7; 8 bases fit TRBD1. This CDR3 region has 15 residues. Germline CDR1 and CDR2: SGHRS and YFSETQ. With V trimmed by 0 bases and J by 3 bases, 5 bases remained unmatched. Here the CDR3 DNA reads TGCGCCAGCAGCTTGGCCCCCGGACAGGGCTACGAGCAGTACTTC. Encoded protein: CASSLAPGQGYEQYF.

The chain links TRBV30 to TRBJ2-1; D is perhaps TRBD2 (5 bases). Trimming took off 0 bases at V and 3 bases at J, with 15 bases between the two ends. The CDR3 extends over 16 amino acids. Germline V gene lookup returns CDR1 GTSNPN and CDR2 SVGIG (reference sequence). The CDR3 coding sequence is TGTGCCTGGAGTGTCGCCCCTCCCGACTACTACAATGAGCAGTTCTTC. It specifies CAWSVAPPDYYNEQFF.

There are a few counts of this clonotype. J is TRBJ1-1 and V is TRBV20-1; 10 nucleotides agree with TRBD1. The CDR3 is made up of 13 amino acids. V dropped 5 bases and J dropped 5; count of bases not matched to a gene: 5. The germline V gene has CDR1 DFQATT and CDR2 SNEGSKA (reference sequence). This CDR3 is CSAPWDRGTEAFF. In DNA, the CDR3 is TGCAGTGCTCCCTGGGACAGGGGTACTGAAGCTTTCTTT.

This clonotype was recorded many times. The CDR3 loop is CASTETGGGGYTF. CDR3 nucleotides: TGTGCCAGCACTGAGACAGGGGGCGGTGGCTACACCTTC. V usage is TRBV12-3 or TRBV12-4 and J usage is TRBJ1-2; the match to TRBD1 covers 10 bases. V lost 7 bases to trimming and J lost 7 bases; unmatched junction nucleotides: 6. CDR3 length: 13 amino acids.

This clonotype occurred many times. The chain is built from TRBV10-3 and TRBJ1-4, with a tentative D call TRBD1 (6 bases). Trimming pared 8 bases from V and 2 bases from J, leaving 9 bases between. Germline V gene sequence: CDR1 ENHRY, CDR2 SYGVKD. The CDR3 has 13 amino acids. The CDR3 sequence is CAIRQATNEKLFF. CDR3 DNA sequence: TGTGCCATCCGACAGGCGACTAATGAAAAACTGTTTTTT.

V gene TRBV7-2 combines with J gene TRBJ1-2, with D maybe TRBD1 (5 bases). CDR1 is SGHTA, CDR2 FQGNSA, per germline. The V end was cut by 5 bases, the J end by 3 bases, with 13 bases between. This CDR3 is 14 amino acids long. The CDR3 region is CASSPGGGDYGYTF. The CDR3 DNA sequence: TGTGCCAGCAGCCCCGGGGGTGGAGACTATGGCTACACCTTC.

This clonotype was detected a few times. The rearrangement joins TRBV15 to TRBJ2-5; 7 bases align to TRBD2. Looked up from germline, CDR1 is LNHNV and CDR2 is YYDKDF (reference sequence). The junction had 10 bases not matched to a gene; V was cut back by 5 bases and J by 10 bases. CDR3 length: 13 amino acids. CDR3 region: CATSSGPRGVQYF. The CDR3 region has the DNA TGTGCCACCAGCTCTGGGCCTCGGGGGGTCCAGTACTTC.

This clonotype was counted many times. This sequence joins TRBV5-4 and TRBJ2-1; the match to TRBD1 covers 8 bases. The CDR3 contains 14 residues. Unmatched junction bases numbered 7, after V lost 4 bases and J lost 7 bases. Germline V gives CDR1 SGHNT, CDR2 YYREEE (reference sequence). CDR3 region: CASSPLRGHNEQFF. CDR3 in DNA: TGTGCCAGCAGCCCCCTCAGGGGGCATAATGAGCAGTTCTTC.

The CDR3 sequence: CASSFKGFGSPLHF. In DNA, the CDR3 is TGTGCCAGCAGTTTTAAGGGGTTTGGATCACCCCTCCACTTT. The rearrangement uses TRBV27 and TRBJ1-6, with a possible D match to TRBD1 (5 bases). Germline V gene lookup returns CDR1 MNHEY and CDR2 SMNVEV (reference sequence). The V end lost 3 bases, the J end lost 10 bases, and 13 bases lay between the germline ends. CDR3 length equals 14 residues.

In this sample, this clonotype turned up a few times. CDR3 protein: CASSARDRGNEQYF. In DNA, the CDR3 is TGTGCCAGCAGCGCCCGGGACAGGGGGAACGAGCAGTACTTC. This rearrangement joins TRBV9 to TRBJ2-7; TRBD1 aligns across 11 bases. Per the germline V gene, CDR1 is SGDLS and CDR2 is YYNGEE. Losses at the gene ends were 3 bases for V and 5 bases for J; bases not matched to a gene: 4. The CDR3 covers 14 residues.

The chain carries TRBV20-1 and TRBJ2-7, with D possibly being TRBD1 (6 bases). In germline, CDR1 is DFQATT, CDR2 SNEGSKA (reference sequence). The CDR3 runs to 12 residues. The V gene lost 1 base and the J gene lost 6 bases, with 10 bases spanning the gap. The CDR3 sequence is CSARGTVSEQYF. The CDR3 DNA follows: TGCAGTGCTAGAGGGACAGTCTCCGAGCAGTACTTC.

This clonotype turned up a few times. The chain is built from TRBV20-1 and TRBJ2-5, with a weak D call TRBD2 (5 bases). Per the germline V gene, CDR1 is DFQATT and CDR2 is SNEGSKA (reference sequence). This CDR3 has 13 amino acids. Trimming shortened V by 3 bases and J by 3 bases, and 11 bases separated the two germline ends. The CDR3, as DNA: TGCAGTGCTAGGCCCGAGACTAAAGAGACCCAGTACTTC. It codes for CSARPETKETQYF.

This clonotype was seen ten or more times. V is TRBV20-1 and J is TRBJ2-4; TRBD1 aligns across 8 bases. This CDR3 is 15 amino acids long. Trimming removed 1 base from V and 4 bases from J; junction bases left unmatched: 6. Germline V CDR1 and CDR2: DFQATT, SNEGSKA (reference sequence). In DNA, the CDR3 is TGCAGTGCTAGAGCTCCGGACAGGGAGAAAAACATTCAGTACTTC. Its translation is CSARAPDREKNIQYF.

The chain recombines TRBV4-2 with TRBJ2-3, with 7 bases aligning to TRBD2. V shed 5 bases and J 4 bases; nucleotides not matched to a gene: 9. CDR3 length equals 15 residues. CDR1 is LGHNA and CDR2 is YNFKEQ in the germline V gene. This chain's CDR3 is CASSFGGRGSDTQYF. CDR3 in DNA: TGTGCCAGCAGCTTCGGCGGGCGGGGGTCAGATACGCAGTATTTT.

The rearrangement joins TRBV6-2 or TRBV6-3 to TRBJ2-4; D may be TRBD1 or TRBD2 (5 bases each). V lost 2 bases and J 1 base, leaving 9 bases between the germline ends. The length of the CDR3 is 15 residues. From germline, CDR1 is MNHEY and CDR2 SVGEGT. CDR3 nucleotide sequence: TGTGCCAGCAGTTACCGAGGGGTGGCCAAAAACATTCAGTACTTC. Translation: CASSYRGVAKNIQYF.

In this sample, this clonotype turned up a few times. V is TRBV29-1 and J is TRBJ2-2; D remains unclear. Germline CDR1 is SQVTM and CDR2 is ANQGSEA. V lost 4 bases and J lost 1, with 7 bases in between. The CDR3 length is 13 residues. CDR3 DNA: TGCAGCGTTGGGGCAGTGAACACCGGGGAGCTGTTTTTT. It translates to CSVGAVNTGELFF.